This entry is about one T cell receptor beta chain. Its antigen is not identified. The data were obtained in a study of post-analysis software for immune sequencing data. Study observations and caveats: People with multiple sclerosis had a significantly lower normalized Chao1 diversity than controls did. Samples made in the same batch grouped tightly together by F measure. Included in a set of a few TRBV segments more frequent in patients than controls were TRBV5-6, TRBV5-1 and TRBV20-1.

This CDR3 is built from 18 residues. CDR1 is SEHNR, CDR2 FQNEAQ, per germline (reference sequence). V was cut by 1 base and J by 2 bases, with 20 bases left in between. Unique molecular identifiers had been added to the TCR beta cDNA libraries. T cells numbering roughly 0.85 to 10 million gave rise to roughly 0.5 million cDNA molecules. TCRdb fed the PCR reads into MiXCR, producing one record per CDR3 protein. Here the sample spans hundreds of thousands of distinct CDR3 sequences, 53% being singletons. V is TRBV7-9 and J is TRBJ2-5; the D gene is possibly TRBD1 (6 bases). This clonotype originated in a girl aged 5-17 years with multiple sclerosis. The sample taken for sequencing was blood. This CDR3 is CASSLVSWGPPEQETQYF. CDR3 bases: TGTGCCAGCAGCTTAGTAAGCTGGGGGCCGCCGGAGCAAGAGACCCAGTACTTC.